This entry describes one T cell receptor (beta chain). The antigen remains undetermined. This entry comes from a study of radiation and T cells in renal cell carcinoma. Study-level information: Nephrectomy followed 15 Gy stereotactic body radiation by 4 weeks.

Sample time point: baseline pretreatment blood. Indicated treatment: 15 Gy SBRT to primary tumor, nephrectomy 4 weeks later. Study results and limitations: From baseline, blood top tumor clonotypes peaked at 2 weeks post-radiation.

The CDR3 has 11 amino acids. Germline values: CDR1 SGHRS, CDR2 YFSETQ. Trimming cost V 0 bases and J 3 bases, with 0 bases left between them. Assay: immunoSEQ multiplex PCR; the TCRdb copy retains only in-frame clones and omits some. This table has roughly 120,000 clones, roughly 80% appearing once. Sequenced material: blood, taken from a patient whose treatment included radiotherapy and nephrectomy. The rearrangement uses TRBV5-1 and TRBJ2-5; D is unresolved. This sequence originates from a woman aged 55 to 70 with renal cell carcinoma. As DNA, the CDR3 is TGCGCCAGCAGCTTGGAAGAGACCCAGTACTTC. Translation gives CASSLEETQYF.